This TCR beta chain derives from a study of T cells in Graves' hyperthyroidism and ophthalmopathy. This clonotype has a count of ten or more. Amplification of TCR beta CDR3 regions was performed using RNA transcripts as template. The study used the HTBI primer set for a first-round RT-PCR of the TCR CDR3. Each CDR3 protein is one row after TCRdb ran MiXCR on the multiplex PCR reads. Here the sample spans roughly 530,000 distinct CDR3 sequences, 15% to 20% being singletons. Sequenced material: blood. This clonotype originated in a woman in her late teens or twenties with Graves' ophthalmopathy.

Written as DNA, the CDR3 is TGTGCCAGCAGCTTAGCCCCAGGGGTGGCCTATGGCTACACCTTC. Translated: CASSLAPGVAYGYTF. The chain couples TRBV11-2 to TRBJ1-2; TRBD1 is a possible D gene (6 bases). Germline V CDR1 and CDR2: SGHAT, FQNNGV. The CDR3 consists of 15 residues. V was pared by 1 base and J by 4 bases, with 13 bases between.